This entry concerns a single TCR beta chain. The junction had 6 bases not matched to a gene; V was cut back by 6 bases and J by 4 bases. This CDR3 is 15 amino acids long. CDR1 is MNHEY, CDR2 SVGAGI, per germline. In the authors' workflow: Reference gene primer amplification yielded estimated nucleated cell counts. This table comes from immunoSEQ multiplex PCR, and its TCRdb copy is limited to in-frame clones, with some not included. The D gene and trimming were derived from the DNA, and the V and J assignments and clone size from that table. The sample has over 110,000 clones; around 79% are singletons. The data are from a study of blood T cell repertoires in COVID-19. Overall study context: COVID-19 samples from acute and convalescent phases originated in the United States, Italy and Spain.

The V gene is TRBV6-5, the J gene TRBJ2-3; 11 bases line up with TRBD2. This TCR was sampled from a man between 60 and 75 years old with acute or convalescent COVID-19. The specimen sequenced was peripheral blood. The DNA of the CDR3 is TGTGCCAGCAGAAAGTCACTAGCGGGAGCAGATACGCAGTATTTT. Amino acids: CASRKSLAGADTQYF.